What follows describes a single TCR beta chain. Antigen specificity is unknown. This entry comes from a study of chemoradiotherapy in HPV16-positive cancers. In the study overall: Two HPV16-positive patients' cells yielded candidate HPV-specific clones and common motifs.

Regarding the study as a whole: Candidate HPV-specific clones and E7-related TCR motifs grew in tumor during treatment. Better recurrence-free survival went with HPV-responsive T-cell expansion in HPV16-positive patients.

Some clones are missing from TCRdb's copy, which holds only in-frame ones; the method was immunoSEQ multiplex PCR. The sample yields 55,000 to 85,000 clones, about 90% seen once. The origin of this receptor is a human donor with HPV-associated anogenital cancer. The starting material was blood, obtained from a patient who underwent chemoradiotherapy.

DNA for the CDR3: TGTGCCAGCAAGGCAGGGGGCTCGGAGACCCAGTACTTC. Translated, it gives CASKAGGSETQYF. The chain couples TRBV27 to TRBJ2-5, with 8 positions matching TRBD1. This CDR3 spans 13 amino acids. Germline V gene lookup returns CDR1 MNHEY and CDR2 SMNVEV (reference sequence). With 7 bases clipped from V and 5 bases from J, the junction kept 6 bases outside the gene matches.